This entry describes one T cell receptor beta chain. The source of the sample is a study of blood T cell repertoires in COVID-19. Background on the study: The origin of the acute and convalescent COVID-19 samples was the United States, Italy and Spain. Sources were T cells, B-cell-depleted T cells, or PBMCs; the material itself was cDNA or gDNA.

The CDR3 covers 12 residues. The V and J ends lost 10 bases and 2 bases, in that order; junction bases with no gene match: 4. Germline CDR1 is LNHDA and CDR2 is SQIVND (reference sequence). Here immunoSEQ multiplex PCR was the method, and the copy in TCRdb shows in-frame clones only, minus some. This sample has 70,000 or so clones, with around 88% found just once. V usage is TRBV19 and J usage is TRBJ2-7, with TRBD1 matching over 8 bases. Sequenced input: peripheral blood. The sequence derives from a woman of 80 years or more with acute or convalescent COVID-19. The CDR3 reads CATQDRAYEQYF. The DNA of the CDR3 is TGTGCCACCCAGGACAGGGCCTACGAGCAGTACTTC.